The 15 T cell receptor beta chains given below trace back to one sample, sequenced in a study of shared clonotypes between healthy human individuals. Assay used: immunoSEQ multiplex PCR; TCRdb lists only in-frame clones, some missing. Of more than 2,000,000 clones detected, just over 90% appear once; the ten largest clones hold under 0.45%. The sample taken for sequencing was naive CD4+ T cells from PBMCs. As for subset: CD45RA+ positively selected. Receptor source: a man between 18 and 35 years old in good health. Some clones in this sample may be carry-over from other donors' samples.

The chain uses TRBV28 and TRBJ2-7; 9 bases are shared with TRBD1. Trimming took 3 bases from V and 2 from J; bases not matched to a gene: 5. This CDR3 has 15 amino acids. Germline CDR1 is MDHEN and CDR2 is SYDVKM. The CDR3 region has the DNA TGTGCCAGCAGTTTTTTAGGGACAGGGACCTACGAGCAGTACTTC. Protein product: CASSFLGTGTYEQYF.

The chain has TRBV7-6 and TRBJ2-7; 11 nucleotides match TRBD2. This CDR3 contains 16 residues. Germline CDR1 is SGHVS and CDR2 is FNYEAQ. Unmatched junction bases numbered 14, after V lost 6 bases and J lost 7 bases. In DNA, the CDR3 is TGTGCCAGCAGTCTCCAACTAGCGGGAGCCTTGGGGGAGCAGTACTTC. It encodes CASSLQLAGALGEQYF.

Concerning this clone itself: This sample also contains other DNA sequences that code for the same CDR3. The genes are TRBV30 and TRBJ2-5, with D hard to call. TRBJ2-7 explains the end of the DNA better; the J call may be wrong. CDR1 and CDR2 (germline): GTSNPN, SVGIG (reference sequence). CDR3 size: 11 residues. This CDR3 reads CAWSGYYEQYF. As DNA, the CDR3 is TGTGCCTGGAGCGGGTACTACGAGCAGTACTTC.

This sequence joins TRBV9 and TRBJ2-7, with 8 nucleotides matching TRBD2. Germline CDR1 is SGDLS and CDR2 is YYNGEE. The CDR3 has 15 amino acids. With V trimmed by 0 bases and J by 6 bases, 8 bases remained unmatched. CDR3 residues: CASSVGPSGPVEQYF. CDR3 in DNA: TGTGCCAGCAGCGTAGGTCCTAGCGGGCCCGTCGAGCAGTACTTC. The entire variable domain, with the rest obtained from reference TRBV9 and TRBJ2-7, is as follows: DSGVTQTPKHLITATGQRVTLRCSPRSGDLSVYWYQQSLDQGLQFLIQYYNGEERAKGNILERFSAQQFPDLHSELNLSSLELGDSALYFCASSVGPSGPVEQYFGPGTRLTVT.

The rearrangement links TRBV28 to TRBJ1-1; possibly TRBD1 for D (6 bases). Germline loops: CDR1 MDHEN, CDR2 SYDVKM. V was trimmed by 0 bases and J by 8 bases, leaving 10 bases between them. This CDR3 is built from 13 residues. CDR3 sequence: CASSLWPGAEAFF. CDR3 DNA sequence: TGTGCCAGCAGTTTATGGCCGGGGGCCGAAGCTTTCTTT.

The CDR3: CASTQGSPLYGYTF. In nucleotides, the CDR3 is TGTGCCAGCACCCAGGGATCCCCCCTATATGGCTACACCTTC. This chain links TRBV6-1 with TRBJ1-2; D is perhaps TRBD1 (5 bases). The germline CDR1 and CDR2 sequences are MNHNS and SASEGT. V was pared by 7 bases and J by 5 bases, with 17 bases between. This CDR3 contains 14 residues.

The V and J genes are TRBV4-1 and TRBJ1-2; no clear D gene. From germline, CDR1 is MGHRA and CDR2 YSYEKL. The CDR3 is 11 residues long. V was pared by 1 base and J by 4 bases, with 1 base between. The CDR3 protein is CASSQGYGYTF. In DNA, the CDR3 is TGCGCCAGCAGCCAAGGCTATGGCTACACCTTC.

This clone was seen just once. V gene TRBV19 combines with J gene TRBJ2-7; D gene unclear. This CDR3 has 14 amino acids. V was trimmed by 1 base and J by 0 bases, leaving 7 bases between them. From germline, CDR1 is LNHDA and CDR2 SQIVND (reference sequence). The CDR3 reads CASSIAGPSYEQYF. CDR3 in DNA: TGTGCCAGTAGTATAGCGGGCCCCTCCTACGAGCAGTACTTC. Combining the CDR3 with reference TRBV19 and TRBJ2-7 gives the whole variable domain DGGITQSPKYLFRKEGQNVTLSCEQNLNHDAMYWYRQDPGQGLRLIYYSQIVNDFQKGDIAEGYSVSREKKESFPLTVTSAQKNPTAFYLCASSIAGPSYEQYFGPGTRLTVT.

The rearrangement joins TRBV9 to TRBJ2-7; D is possibly TRBD1 (5 bases). The CDR3 contains 15 residues. The germline gives CDR1 SGDLS, CDR2 YYNGEE. Trimming took off 4 bases at V and 0 bases at J, with 14 bases between the two ends. CDR3 DNA: TGTGCCAGCAGCCCCCACCGTAGGGGCTCCTACGAGCAGTACTTC. It yields the protein CASSPHRRGSYEQYF.

The rearrangement uses TRBV18 and TRBJ2-5; 13 positions match TRBD2. The last part of the DNA fits TRBJ2-7 better; the J call may be wrong. Germline values: CDR1 KGHSH, CDR2 LQKENI. This CDR3 has 16 residues. The DNA of the CDR3 is TGTGCCAGCTCACCACCCGGACTAGCGGGGGCGTACGAGCAGTACTTC. It codes for CASSPPGLAGAYEQYF.

The chain employs TRBV5-1 and TRBJ2-2; 9 bases are shared with TRBD2. CDR3 length: 19 amino acids. The V gene end was trimmed by 0 bases and the J gene end by 0 bases; junction bases not matched to a gene: 9. From germline, CDR1 is SGHRS and CDR2 YFSETQ. The CDR3 reads CASSLVSRLAGTNTGELFF. The CDR3 nucleotides read TGCGCCAGCAGCTTGGTCTCCCGGCTAGCGGGAACGAACACCGGGGAGCTGTTTTTT.

V and J are TRBV7-9 and TRBJ1-3, with D maybe TRBD1 (5 bases). The germline gives CDR1 SEHNR, CDR2 FQNEAQ (reference sequence). The CDR3 totals 14 residues. Trimming left V 4 bases short and J 6 bases short, with 13 bases between. CDR3 residues: CASSSQGGENTIYF. CDR3 sequence (DNA): TGTGCCAGCAGCTCCCAGGGAGGTGAAAACACCATATATTTT.

V and J are TRBV21-1 and TRBJ2-1. TRBV21-1 is reported as a pseudogene. The CDR3 has 15 amino acids. The CDR3 DNA reads as TGTGCCAGCAGCTGGGACGGGGAATCCTACAATGAGCAGTTCTTC. Translated: CASSWDGESYNEQFF.

The V call is TRBV7-2, the J call TRBJ2-2; 7 bases are a match to TRBD1. The germline CDR1 and CDR2 sequences are SGHTA and FQGNSA. The CDR3 consists of 15 residues. The junction had 7 bases not matched to a gene; V was cut back by 2 bases and J by 7 bases. CDR3 protein: CASSLIRGTGGELFF. The CDR3 coding sequence is TGTGCCAGCAGCTTAATCAGGGGGACGGGCGGGGAGCTGTTTTTT.

The CDR3 loop reads CASSSDSFPNEKLFF. DNA of the CDR3: TGCGCCAGCAGCTCGGACAGTTTCCCTAATGAAAAACTGTTTTTT. V usage is TRBV5-1 and J usage is TRBJ1-4, with D perhaps matching TRBD1 (6 bases). The V gene lost 3 bases and the J gene lost 3 bases, with 12 bases spanning the gap. Germline-derived CDR1 and CDR2 are SGHRS and YFSETQ. The CDR3 spans 15 residues. Together with reference TRBV5-1 and TRBJ1-4, the CDR3 gives the full variable domain: KAGVTQTPRYLIKTRGQQVTLSCSPISGHRSVSWYQQTPGQGLQFLFEYFSETQRNKGNFPGRFSGRQFSNSRSEMNVSTLELGDSALYLCASSSDSFPNEKLFFGSGTQLSVL.